This T cell receptor beta chain is from a study of blood T cells in healthy people across ages. Turning to the study itself: Template-switching capture recovered about one barcoded beta molecule per two T cells.

Through a sample-barcoded 5' primer and a J-beta primer mix, a second PCR was run for roughly 6 to 11 cycles. TCRdb independently ran MiXCR on the 5' RACE reads; one entry per CDR3 protein. The data contain about 970,000 distinct CDR3 sequences, 51% of them singletons. General study findings and limits: Diversity was higher, and naive CD4+ cells more numerous, in long-lived donors than in aged donors. Roughly linear declines in TCR beta diversity per million T cells occurred with age.

Per-sample PBMC isolation yielded at least 6 million cells. CDR1 and CDR2 (germline): DFQATT, SNEGSKA (reference sequence). V dropped 3 bases and J dropped 4; count of bases not matched to a gene: 9. There are 15 residues in the CDR3. Comment on this clonotype: Its cognate antigen is unknown.

The sequence came from a woman aged 60 to 75 in good health. The sample comprised blood. The rearrangement joins TRBV20-1 to TRBJ2-1, with 7 bases lining up with TRBD2. CDR3 in amino acids: CSARAPGLRYNEQFF. The CDR3 DNA sequence: TGCAGTGCTAGGGCTCCGGGACTACGATACAATGAGCAGTTCTTC.